This entry concerns a single TCR beta chain. Being one base from a much bigger clone, this may be a read error. The data derive from a study of neurological immune-mediated disorders. Time point reported: longitudinal time-point 2. The authors produced cDNA by 5'RACE using 10-nucleotide random UMIs. Every sequencing run generated over 180 million TCR-beta sequences from 15-18 subjects. One entry per CDR3 protein results from TCRdb running MiXCR on the 5' RACE reads. The table records about 90,000 distinct CDR3 sequences, roughly 13% of them present only once. The sequence derives from a female donor with HTLV-1-associated myelopathy (HAM/TSP). The sequenced sample consisted of PBMCs.

CDR3 region: CAISLEVGKDEQYF. CDR3 bases: TGCGCCATCAGCTTGGAGGTCGGTAAGGACGAGCAGTACTTC. The chain couples TRBV5-1 to TRBJ2-7; a possible D gene is TRBD2 (5 bases). Germline loops: CDR1 SGHRS, CDR2 YFSETQ. There are 14 residues in the CDR3. Drawing the rest from reference TRBV5-1 and TRBJ2-7, the complete variable domain is KAGVTQTPRYLIKTRGQQVTLSCSPISGHRSVSWYQQTPGQGLQFLFEYFSETQRNKGNFPGRFSGRQFSNSRSEMNVSTLELGDSALYLCAISLEVGKDEQYFGPGTRLTVT.